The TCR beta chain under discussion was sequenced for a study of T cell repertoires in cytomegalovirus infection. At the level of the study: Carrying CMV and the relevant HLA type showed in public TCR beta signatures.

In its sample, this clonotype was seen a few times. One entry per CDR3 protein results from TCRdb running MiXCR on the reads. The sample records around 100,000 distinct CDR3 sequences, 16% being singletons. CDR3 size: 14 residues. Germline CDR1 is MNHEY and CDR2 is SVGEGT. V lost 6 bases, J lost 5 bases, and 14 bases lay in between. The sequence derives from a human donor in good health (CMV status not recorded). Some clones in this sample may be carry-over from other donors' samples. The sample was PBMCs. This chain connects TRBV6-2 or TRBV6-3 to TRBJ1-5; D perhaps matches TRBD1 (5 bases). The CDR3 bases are TGTGCCAGCAGCCGAGGGGTGGGGTATCAGCCCCAGCATTTT. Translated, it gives CASSRGVGYQPQHF.